The rows below give T cell receptor beta chains drawn from one sample of a study of CD8 T cells in ankylosing spondylitis. TCRdb recomputed calls from the 5' RACE reads with MiXCR, one row per CDR3 protein. The table records 200,000 to 250,000 distinct CDR3 sequences, over 9.5% of them present only once. The sample comprised blood, either unsorted or a sorted T cell fraction (not recorded which). These receptor sequences come from a male donor with ankylosing spondylitis or in good health (not recorded which). The CDR3 runs from the conserved cysteine through the conserved F or W. A D gene is named only where the DNA matches it firmly. Size tells how often a clone was seen (once, few, many) or the class of an expanded clone, and some rows leave it out.

>TRBJ1-5|.|TRBV20-1|many
CSATMRGMNQPQHF
TGCAGTGCGACAATGCGGGGGATGAATCAGCCCCAGCATTTT
>TRBJ2-3|TRBD2|TRBV5-1|few
CASSAGTSSTTDTQYF
TGCGCCAGCAGCGCGGGGACTAGCTCAACCACAGATACGCAGTATTTT
>TRBJ1-1|.|TRBV7-9|.
CASSHPTGDMNTEAFF
TGTGCCAGCAGCCACCCAACTGGAGACATGAACACTGAAGCTTTCTTT
>TRBJ1-1|.|TRBV2|many
CASSGNRKNTEAFF
TGTGCCAGCAGTGGGAACAGGAAAAACACTGAAGCTTTCTTT
>TRBJ2-1|TRBD2|TRBV10-3|many
CAIKASGEIFYNEQFF
TGTGCCATCAAGGCTAGCGGGGAGATATTCTACAATGAGCAGTTCTTC
>TRBJ1-1|.|TRBV20-1|many
CSARGGAGTEAFF
TGCAGTGCTAGGGGCGGGGCGGGCACTGAAGCTTTCTTT
>TRBJ2-7|TRBD2|TRBV5-6|many
CASRLRASGAYEQYF
TGTGCCAGCAGATTGAGGGCTAGCGGGGCCTACGAGCAGTACTTC
>TRBJ2-3|TRBD1|TRBV10-3|many
CAIRIGTGVTDTQYF
TGTGCCATCAGAATAGGGACAGGGGTCACAGATACGCAGTATTTT
>TRBJ2-1|.|TRBV19|few
CASSIAGGYSYNEQFF
TGTGCCAGTAGTATAGCTGGCGGTTACTCCTACAATGAGCAGTTCTTC
>TRBJ2-1|TRBD1|TRBV10-3|few
CAISERGQGVGGEQFF
TGTGCCATCAGTGAAAGGGGACAGGGGGTTGGGGGAGAGCAGTTCTTC
>TRBJ2-1|TRBD2|TRBV25-1|.
CASSELGGGPYNEQFF
TGTGCCAGCAGTGAACTCGGCGGGGGGCCTTACAATGAGCAGTTCTTC
>TRBJ1-6|.|TRBV28|many
CASSLNARGPNSPLHF
TGTGCCAGCAGTTTAAATGCCCGGGGCCCCAATTCACCCCTCCACTTT
>TRBJ1-2|.|TRBV7-2|few
CASIEKGIMGSGYTF
TGTGCCAGCATCGAAAAGGGAATTATGGGGAGTGGCTACACCTTC
>TRBJ1-3|.|TRBV6-5|many
CASSPERNTIYF
TGTGCCAGCAGCCCTGAACGAAACACCATATATTTT
>TRBJ1-5|TRBD1|TRBV29-1|few
CSVGQGSSNQPQHF
TGCAGCGTTGGACAGGGGAGTAGCAATCAGCCCCAGCATTTT
>TRBJ1-3|.|TRBV5-1|.
CASSRDPETGNTIYF
TGCGCCAGCAGCCGGGACCCCGAGACTGGAAACACCATATATTTT
>TRBJ1-2|.|TRBV12-3/TRBV12-4|many
CASSRRDRTYGYTF
TGTGCCAGCAGTCGGCGGGACCGAACCTATGGCTACACCTTC
>TRBJ2-3|.|TRBV7-2|few
CASSLAGAKDTQYF
TGTGCCAGCAGCTTAGCGGGGGCCAAAGATACGCAGTATTTT
>TRBJ1-5|TRBD1|TRBV7-9|.
CASSGPDRGDNQPQHF
TGTGCCAGCAGCGGCCCGGACAGGGGTGACAATCAGCCCCAGCATTTT
>TRBJ2-2|.|TRBV5-1|many
CASSRTNANTGELFF
TGCGCCAGCAGCAGGACGAACGCGAACACCGGGGAGCTGTTTTTT
>TRBJ2-1|TRBD2|TRBV12-3/TRBV12-4|.
CASSPRGDHEQFF
TGTGCCAGCAGTCCGCGGGGGGACCATGAGCAGTTCTTC
>TRBJ2-1|.|TRBV20-1|few
CSAIGLGDEQFF
TGCAGTGCTATTGGCCTAGGCGATGAGCAGTTCTTC
>TRBJ1-2|TRBD1|TRBV7-3|.
CASSSGTAYGYTF
TGTGCCAGCAGCTCTGGGACAGCCTATGGCTACACCTTC
>TRBJ1-5|.|TRBV20-1|.
CSASGTDSNQPQHF
TGCAGTGCTAGTGGGACGGATAGCAATCAGCCCCAGCATTTT
>TRBJ2-5|.|TRBV18|.
CASSPGGIKETQYF
TGTGCCAGCTCACCAGGCGGGATTAAAGAGACCCAGTACTTC
>TRBJ1-3|.|TRBV6-5|few
CASSSPSGNTIYF
TGTGCCAGCAGTTCCCCCTCTGGAAACACCATATATTTT
>TRBJ2-2|.|TRBV5-6|.
CASSLAVRRDGELFF
TGTGCCAGCAGCTTGGCCGTCCGGAGAGACGGGGAGCTGTTTTTT
>TRBJ2-5|TRBD2|TRBV2|.
CASSRGGQTQETQYF
TGTGCCAGCAGTCGGGGGGGTCAGACTCAAGAGACCCAGTACTTC
>TRBJ2-1|.|TRBV7-3|few
CASSLNALPRNEQFF
TGTGCCAGCAGCTTAAACGCCCTGCCCCGCAATGAGCAGTTCTTC
>TRBJ1-5|TRBD1|TRBV6-1|many
CASSPQGLVDPQHF
TGTGCCAGCAGTCCACAGGGGCTGGTAGATCCCCAGCATTTT
>TRBJ1-2|TRBD1|TRBV19|many
CASSYNGQGARGYTF
TGTGCCAGTAGCTACAATGGACAGGGAGCGAGGGGCTACACCTTC
>TRBJ2-3|.|TRBV20-1|many
CSAEGQDTQYF
TGCAGTGCCGAGGGGCAGGATACGCAGTATTTT
>TRBJ2-3|.|TRBV28|.
CASSFGALMTDTQYF
TGTGCCAGCAGTTTCGGGGCCCTTATGACAGATACGCAGTATTTT